The 28 T cell receptor beta chains below all came from one sample that was sequenced in a study of blood T cell repertoires in COVID-19 (dated by TCRdb to about 2020). To prepare the library, the immunoSEQ multiplex PCR assay was applied. TCRdb obtained this table from immuneACCESS and retained in-frame rearrangements with V and J assigned. These tables miss some clones; where compared with another copy, unresolved V genes account for less than half of the shortfall, and the remainder is unexplained. The sample table records 170,000 or so clones; around nine tenths of these occur just once. The top ten clonotypes cover about 0.95% of the sample. The specimen was peripheral blood. The receptors originated from a woman between 18 and 30 years old who had recovered from COVID-19.

This chain connects TRBV7-2 to TRBJ2-7; D not certain. Per germline, CDR1 SGHTA and CDR2 FQGNSA. The CDR3 covers 15 residues. The ends were cut back, 3 bases at V and 0 bases at J, with 12 bases in the middle. DNA for the CDR3: TGTGCCAGCAGCTTTTCTTGGAGCCCCTCCTACGAGCAGTACTTC. Amino acids: CASSFSWSPSYEQYF.

The V and J genes are TRBV4-1 and TRBJ2-7; possible D gene TRBD1, 5 bases. Trimming removed 0 bases at V and 6 bases at J, with 18 bases between. Looked up from germline, CDR1 is MGHRA and CDR2 is YSYEKL. The length of the CDR3 is 16 residues. CDR3 sequence: CASSQEFPRQLVEQYV. CDR3 bases: TGCGCCAGCAGCCAAGAATTTCCCAGACAGCTGGTCGAGCAGTACGTC.

A single count supports this clone. The chain carries TRBV6-6 and TRBJ1-2; TRBD1 aligns across 7 bases. J was trimmed by 4 bases and V by 0 bases; bases with no gene match: 5. The germline V gene has CDR1 MNHNY and CDR2 SVGAGI (reference sequence). This CDR3 region has 15 residues. DNA of the CDR3: TGTGCCAGCAGTTACTCCGACAGGGTTTCCTATGGCTACACCTTC. Translation gives CASSYSDRVSYGYTF.

The chain couples TRBV2 to TRBJ1-5; D is perhaps TRBD1 (6 bases). This CDR3 comprises 13 residues. Germline V CDR1 and CDR2: SNHLY, FYNNEI. The germline V and J ends were trimmed by 8 bases and 0 bases, with 8 bases remaining between them. CDR3 coding DNA: TGTGCCAGCGGGGACATTAGCAATCAGCCCCAGCATTTT. Translation: CASGDISNQPQHF.

This sequence joins TRBV4-3 and TRBJ1-1, with TRBD1 matching over 9 bases. The CDR3 consists of 19 residues. CDR1 and CDR2 from the germline V gene are LGHNA and YSLEER. J was trimmed by 1 base and V by 2 bases; bases with no gene match: 14. The CDR3 coding sequence is TGCGCCAGCAGCCAACTCCAAGGACAGGGGATCAGTGCGAACACTGAAGCTTTCTTT. As protein: CASSQLQGQGISANTEAFF.

CDR3 DNA: TGTGCTAGTGGTTTTTCCGCGGGGGCGGTGAACACCGGGGAGCTGTTTTTT. Translation: CASGFSAGAVNTGELFF. The V and J genes are TRBV12-5 and TRBJ2-2; possibly TRBD2 for D (7 bases). This CDR3 is 17 amino acids long. Germline V gives CDR1 LGHNT, CDR2 FRNRAP. Trimming left V 3 bases short and J 1 base short, with 15 bases between.

The rearrangement links TRBV7-8 to TRBJ2-2; 8 nucleotides agree with TRBD2. Germline CDR1 and CDR2: SGHVS and FQNEAQ. J gave up 7 bases and V 4 bases, and 11 bases lay outside the gene matches. The CDR3 spans 16 residues. The CDR3 coding sequence is TGTGCCAGCAGCTACTCGGGGGGGCTAGCCGACGGGGAGCTGTTTTTT. As protein: CASSYSGGLADGELFF.

Details on this clone: Other DNA sequences in this sample translate to the same CDR3. The gene calls are TRBV19 and TRBJ2-2; D might be TRBD1 (5 bases). V shed 1 base and J shed 6 bases, with 6 bases lying between them. Germline V gene data show CDR1 as LNHDA and CDR2 as SQIVND (reference sequence). The CDR3 covers 13 residues. The CDR3 reads CASSIGGAGELFF. For the CDR3, the DNA is TGTGCCAGTAGTATAGGGGGCGCCGGGGAGCTGTTTTTT.

This chain joins TRBV6-2 or TRBV6-3 and TRBJ2-7; 7 bases agree with TRBD1. The CDR3 runs to 12 residues. J gave up 4 bases and V 5 bases, and 2 bases lay outside the gene matches. Per the germline V gene, CDR1 is MNHEY and CDR2 is SVGEGT. In nucleotides, the CDR3 is TGTGCCAGCAGTCTACAGGGGTACGAGCAGTACGTC. Its translation is CASSLQGYEQYV.

This chain uses TRBV6-5 with TRBJ2-1; D might be TRBD2 (6 bases). CDR3 size: 13 residues. Germline CDR1 MNHEY, CDR2 SVGAGI. V gave up 10 bases and J gave up 9 bases, with 19 bases separating them. The CDR3 DNA follows: TGTGCCACACAACCGGGACTGCCAAGTGAGCAGTTCTTC. It codes for CATQPGLPSEQFF.

The count of this clone is one. This chain uses TRBV7-2 with TRBJ2-3; 8 nucleotides line up with TRBD2. This CDR3 comprises 16 residues. Germline-derived CDR1 and CDR2 are SGHTA and FQGNSA. J was trimmed by 1 base and V by 2 bases; bases with no gene match: 5. Here the CDR3 reads CASSLQAGVGTDTQYF. The CDR3 DNA sequence: TGTGCCAGCAGCTTACAAGCGGGAGTTGGCACAGATACGCAGTATTTT.

This clone was observed a single time. This rearrangement joins TRBV29-1 to TRBJ1-1; 8 nucleotides line up with TRBD1. CDR1 is SQVTM and CDR2 is ANQGSEA in the germline V gene. V lost 7 bases to trimming and J lost 1 base; unmatched junction nucleotides: 2. The CDR3 totals 12 residues. The CDR3 sequence is CSAQGENTEAFF. The CDR3 nucleotides are TGCAGCGCACAGGGGGAGAACACTGAAGCTTTCTTT.

The rearrangement links TRBV30 to TRBJ2-2; 16 bases align to TRBD2. CDR3 length equals 18 residues. Germline trimming cut 0 bases from V and 4 bases from J; bases unmatched to any gene: 5. Germline loops: CDR1 GTSNPN, CDR2 SVGIG (reference sequence). The CDR3 region has the DNA TGTGCCTGGAGTGTAATGGGACTAGCGGGAGGGGGCACCGGGGAGCTGTTTTTT. It translates to CAWSVMGLAGGGTGELFF.

CDR3 in amino acids: CASSLLAGELFF. The CDR3 DNA reads as TGTGCCAGCAGCCTCCTTGCCGGGGAGCTGTTTTTT. This rearrangement joins TRBV3-1 (or the pseudogene TRBV3-2) to TRBJ2-2; no reliable D call. The CDR3 consists of 12 residues. Germline values: CDR1 LGHDT, CDR2 YNNKEL (reference sequence). V was pared by 4 bases and J by 6 bases, with 6 bases between.

The genes are TRBV27 and TRBJ2-6; possibly TRBD1 for D (6 bases). Trimming stripped 1 base from V and 2 bases from J, with 12 bases between. The CDR3 runs 17 residues. Germline loops: CDR1 MNHEY, CDR2 SMNVEV (reference sequence). The CDR3: CASSLFGTGTGANVLTF. The CDR3 DNA is TGTGCCAGCAGTTTATTCGGAACAGGGACTGGGGCCAACGTCCTGACTTTC.

The chain combines TRBV6-1 with TRBJ1-1; D is unresolved. Germline V gene data show CDR1 as MNHNS and CDR2 as SASEGT. Between the trimmed V and J ends, which lost 3 bases and 1 base, there was a span of 6 bases. This CDR3 comprises 13 residues. CDR3 coding DNA: TGTGCCAGCAGTGAGGGGAGGAACACTGAAGCTTTCTTT. As protein: CASSEGRNTEAFF.

This clone was counted between two and nine times. In DNA, the CDR3 is TGTGCCAGCAGGCCTCGTCGGGACATCAGCACAGATACGCAGTATTTT. Amino acids: CASRPRRDISTDTQYF. The chain is built from TRBV6-2 or TRBV6-3 and TRBJ2-3, with D perhaps TRBD1 (6 bases). CDR3 length equals 16 residues. In germline, CDR1 is MNHEY, CDR2 SVGEGT. V was clipped by 6 bases and J by 0 bases, with 16 bases between them.

The chain has TRBV19 and TRBJ1-1, with D unclear. V was clipped by 5 bases and J by 0 bases, with 13 bases between them. CDR3 size: 15 residues. Germline-derived CDR1 and CDR2 are LNHDA and SQIVND (reference sequence). The CDR3 here is CASSREGRMNTEAFF. CDR3 nucleotide sequence: TGTGCCAGTAGTCGGGAGGGAAGGATGAACACTGAAGCTTTCTTT. The full variable domain, completed using reference TRBV19 and TRBJ1-1, is DGGITQSPKYLFRKEGQNVTLSCEQNLNHDAMYWYRQDPGQGLRLIYYSQIVNDFQKGDIAEGYSVSREKKESFPLTVTSAQKNPTAFYLCASSREGRMNTEAFFGQGTRLTVV.

This clone has a handful of counts. The chain is built from TRBV10-3 and TRBJ1-3; 7 bases are shared with TRBD1. Germline loops: CDR1 ENHRY, CDR2 SYGVKD. The length of the CDR3 is 15 residues. The V segment lost 6 bases and the J segment 1 base; nucleotides outside the gene matches: 6. The CDR3 DNA reads TGTGCCATCAGCGCCAGGACAGGATCTGGAAACACCATATATTTT. Protein: CAISARTGSGNTIYF.

The rearrangement joins TRBV7-7 to TRBJ2-7, with TRBD1 matching over 11 bases. V gave up 4 bases and J gave up 2 bases; unmatched junction bases: 4. Germline V gene data show CDR1 as SSHAT and CDR2 as FNYEAQ (reference sequence). This CDR3 contains 15 residues. In nucleotides, the CDR3 is TGTGCCAGCAGCTCGGGACAGGGGGTCACCTACGAGCAGTACTTC. The encoded protein is CASSSGQGVTYEQYF.

The chain is built from TRBV9 and TRBJ2-1, with D possibly TRBD2 on 5 matching bases. Trimming stripped 2 bases from V and 0 bases from J, with 9 bases between. Germline assignment: CDR1 SGDLS and CDR2 YYNGEE. This CDR3 contains 15 residues. CDR3 protein: CASSVSGNSYNEQFF. Here the CDR3 DNA reads TGTGCCAGCAGCGTGAGCGGCAACTCCTACAATGAGCAGTTCTTC.

The chain has TRBV5-4 and TRBJ2-1; 10 bases agree with TRBD2. Losses at the gene ends were 3 bases for V and 9 bases for J; bases not matched to a gene: 12. The CDR3 is 16 residues long. The germline gives CDR1 SGHNT, CDR2 YYREEE (reference sequence). The chain's CDR3 is CASSWGAGGPGGEQFF. In DNA, the CDR3 is TGTGCCAGCAGCTGGGGAGCGGGGGGGCCGGGAGGTGAGCAGTTCTTC.

The gene calls are TRBV9 and TRBJ1-5; no clear D gene. CDR1 and CDR2 (germline): SGDLS, YYNGEE. This CDR3 has 17 residues. Trimming removed 0 bases at V and 1 base at J, with 14 bases between. The CDR3 DNA is TGTGCCAGCAGCGTAGGGTCAGGTGATGGGAGCAATCAGCCCCAGCATTTT. This codes for CASSVGSGDGSNQPQHF.

This clone was picked up one time. V and J are TRBV13 and TRBJ1-6, with D unclear. V lost 4 bases and J 0 bases, leaving 7 bases between the germline ends. Germline CDR1 PRHDT, CDR2 FYEKMQ (reference sequence). The CDR3 spans 15 residues. Here the CDR3 reads CASSSSSSYNSPLHF. The CDR3 DNA reads TGTGCCAGCAGCTCTTCTAGCTCCTATAATTCACCCCTCCACTTT.

The chain joins TRBV6-5 to TRBJ1-4; D is uncertain. Trimming removed 11 bases at V and 6 bases at J, with 13 bases between. The CDR3 contains 12 residues. Per the germline V gene, CDR1 is MNHEY and CDR2 is SVGAGI. The CDR3 nucleotides are TGTGCCGGCTCGTACATGGATGAAAAACTGTTTTTT. It specifies CAGSYMDEKLFF.

The chain has TRBV5-1 and TRBJ2-7, with D uncertain. The V end lost 0 bases, the J end lost 6 bases, and 10 bases lay between the germline ends. CDR1 is SGHRS and CDR2 is YFSETQ in the germline V gene. The CDR3 is 13 amino acids. This CDR3 reads CASSLDPTREQYF. The CDR3 nucleotides are TGCGCCAGCAGCTTGGACCCGACACGCGAGCAGTACTTC.

V and J are TRBV6-6 and TRBJ2-7, with TRBD1 matching over 7 bases. The V gene's germline CDR1 is MNHNY and CDR2 SVGAGI (reference sequence). The CDR3 is 14 residues long. The V segment lost 6 bases and the J segment 5 bases; nucleotides outside the gene matches: 10. In nucleotides, the CDR3 is TGTGCCAGCAGATCCCGGGCAGGGGGAAACGAGCAGTACGTC. It is translated as CASRSRAGGNEQYV.

The chain recombines TRBV19 with TRBJ1-2, with TRBD1 matching over 11 bases. In germline, CDR1 is LNHDA, CDR2 SQIVND (reference sequence). Losses at the gene ends were 4 bases for V and 6 bases for J; bases not matched to a gene: 13. The CDR3 runs to 17 residues. The CDR3 bases are TGTGCCAGTAGTACACCTCCCGGGACAGGGGGTGGAGATGGCTACACCTTC. Its protein is CASSTPPGTGGGDGYTF.